The T cell receptor beta chain described here comes from a study of blood T cell repertoires in COVID-19. V gave up 4 bases and J gave up 5 bases; unmatched junction bases: 4. The CDR3 consists of 14 residues. Germline CDR1 reads SGDLS; CDR2 reads YYNGEE. Original processing methods: From reference gene primer amplification, estimates of nucleated cell counts were derived. TCRdb's table, derived via immunoSEQ multiplex PCR, lists solely in-frame clones and lacks some. The V and J calls and clone size come from that table; D and trimming were worked out from the DNA. The sample has fewer than 250,000 clones; around 80% are singletons.

The sequence derives from a woman in her fifties or sixties with acute or convalescent COVID-19. Sequencing was performed on peripheral blood. V and J are TRBV9 and TRBJ2-2; TRBD1 matches 8 bases. CDR3 in amino acids: CASSPWTGTGELFF. The DNA for the CDR3 is TGTGCCAGCAGCCCTTGGACAGGGACCGGGGAGCTGTTTTTT.